The TCR beta chain under discussion was sequenced for a study of blood T cells in healthy people across ages. Study context: Per every two T cells, about one barcoded beta molecule was captured by template switching. Findings and limits, study-wide: When one million T cells were used, diversity estimates were thought to be underestimates. Versus aged donors, long-lived donors had higher diversity and more naive CD4+ cells.

Primers used in a second PCR of about 7 to 12 cycles were a sample-barcoded 5' primer and a J-beta primer mix. A tag from a template-switch adaptor with 12 random nucleotides marked each cDNA molecule. TCRdb ran MiXCR on the 5' RACE reads and lists one entry per CDR3 protein. Among fewer than 2,000,000 distinct CDR3 sequences, around 42% were seen once, and the ten largest hold under 30%. Details on this clonotype: What it recognizes is unknown.

Germline V gene sequence: CDR1 MNHEY, CDR2 SVGEGT. The CDR3 extends over 15 amino acids. V gave up 5 bases and J gave up 10 bases; unmatched junction bases: 11. This chain uses TRBV6-2 or TRBV6-3 with TRBJ2-1, with 10 positions matching TRBD2. The TCR was taken from a human donor in good health. The sequenced material came from blood. The CDR3 spells CASSPSGGAPKEQFF. CDR3 DNA: TGTGCCAGCAGTCCGAGCGGGGGGGCTCCGAAAGAGCAGTTCTTC.